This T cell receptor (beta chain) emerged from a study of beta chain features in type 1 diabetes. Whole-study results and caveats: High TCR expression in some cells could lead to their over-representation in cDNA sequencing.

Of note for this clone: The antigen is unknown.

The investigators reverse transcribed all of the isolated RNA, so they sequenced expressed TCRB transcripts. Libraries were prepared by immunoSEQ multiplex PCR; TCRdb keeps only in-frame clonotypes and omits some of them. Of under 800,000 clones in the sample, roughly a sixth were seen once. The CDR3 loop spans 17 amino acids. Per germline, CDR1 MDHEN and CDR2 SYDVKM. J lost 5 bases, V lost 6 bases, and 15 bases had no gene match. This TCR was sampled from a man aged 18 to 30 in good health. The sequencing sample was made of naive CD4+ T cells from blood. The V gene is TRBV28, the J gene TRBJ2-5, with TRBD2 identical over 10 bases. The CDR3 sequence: CASSPTSGRAFGETQYF. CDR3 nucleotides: TGTGCCAGCAGCCCGACCAGCGGGAGGGCTTTTGGGGAGACCCAGTACTTC.